This T cell receptor beta chain was sequenced in a study of T-cell reconstitution after alpha-beta-depleted transplantation in children. TCRbeta library construction was performed incorporating unique molecular identifiers. One entry per CDR3 protein results from TCRdb running MiXCR on the PCR reads. This table holds 350,000 to 400,000 distinct CDR3 sequences, approximately 12% found once. The material was PBMCs, obtained from the stem cell graft. The source is a human donor who donated a stem cell graft to a child with Fanconi anemia.

The CDR3 reads CASTLPGGETQYF. The DNA for the CDR3 is TGTGCCAGCACCCTCCCCGGGGGAGAGACCCAGTACTTC. The J gene is TRBJ2-5, the V gene TRBV7-9, with TRBD2 as a possible D gene (6 bases). Trimming removed 7 bases at V and 4 bases at J, with 13 bases between. Germline loops: CDR1 SEHNR, CDR2 FQNEAQ (reference sequence). The CDR3 is 13 amino acids.